The rows below give T cell receptor beta chains drawn from one sample of a study of T-cell memory formation after mild COVID-19. TCRdb ran MiXCR on the 5' RACE reads and lists one entry per CDR3 protein. Of roughly 450,000 distinct CDR3 sequences listed, 18% are singletons. The sequenced sample consisted of PBMCs or a T cell subset sorted from them (not recorded which). These TCRs come from an adult woman who had mild COVID-19 (a few samples of this study predate the infection). Cell type and time point are not known. Each CDR3 is given with its conserved first and last residue. Clone size is given for some rows only: seen once, a few or many times, or a class if the clone is expanded.

CASSLSGTGYYEQYF,TRBJ2-7,NA,TRBV27
CASSVSGVIGGYTF,TRBJ1-2,NA,TRBV9
CASSYGGGSTEAFF,TRBJ1-1,NA,TRBV6-2/TRBV6-3
CASSLQGTGNGYTF,TRBJ1-2,few,TRBV7-3
CASSLAPTAKNIQYF,TRBJ2-4,NA,TRBV5-1
CATSREANYGYTF,TRBJ1-2,few,TRBV15
CATSDQEGGYGYTF,TRBJ1-2,NA,TRBV24-1
CASSYSWGREETGYGYTF,TRBJ1-2,few,TRBV6-5
CATSRDRQGIETQYF,TRBJ2-5,NA,TRBV15
CASSLIGNSPLHF,TRBJ1-6,NA,TRBV27
CASRQAGDSYEQYF,TRBJ2-7,NA,TRBV5-1
CASSPWGYGTEAFF,TRBJ1-1,few,TRBV18